The 26 T cell receptor beta chains below were found in one sample sequenced in a study of shared clonotypes between healthy human individuals. The data were produced by immunoSEQ multiplex PCR, yet TCRdb's version contains in-frame clones alone and is incomplete. Of about 550,000 clones listed, roughly 95% are singletons. Cells designated naive CD8 were CD45RO-negative and were positively selected for CCR7, with terminally differentiated effector memory CD45RA+ cells excluded. The sequenced material came from naive CD8+ T cells sorted from blood. The source is a woman under 40 in good health.

The gene calls are TRBV10-3 and TRBJ2-1, with TRBD2 matching 8 bases. After removal of 3 bases from V and 5 bases from J, the junction contained 3 bases not matched to a gene. The CDR3 is 14 residues long. Germline lookup yields CDR1 ENHRY and CDR2 SYGVKD. CDR3 sequence: CAISDLGRDNEQFF. For the CDR3, the DNA is TGTGCCATCAGTGATCTCGGGAGGGACAATGAGCAGTTCTTC.

The chain carries TRBV4-1 and TRBJ2-7; 13 bases match TRBD2. This CDR3 comprises 16 residues. The germline V gene has CDR1 MGHRA and CDR2 YSYEKL. Trimming cost V 0 bases and J 4 bases; bases outside gene matches: 3. The DNA for the CDR3 is TGCGCCAGCAGCCAAGAATTGGGACTAGCGGGATACGAGCAGTACTTC. It codes for CASSQELGLAGYEQYF.

The chain couples TRBV19 to TRBJ2-1; 9 nucleotides match TRBD2. The germline V gene encodes CDR1 LNHDA and CDR2 SQIVND (reference sequence). With 8 bases clipped from V and 6 bases from J, the junction kept 14 bases outside the gene matches. The CDR3 extends over 16 amino acids. CDR3 bases: TGTGCCAGTGACCCGTCCGGGACTAGCACTCGCAATGAGCAGTTCTTC. It codes for CASDPSGTSTRNEQFF. The variable domain in full, with the rest retrieved from reference TRBV19 and TRBJ2-1, is DGGITQSPKYLFRKEGQNVTLSCEQNLNHDAMYWYRQDPGQGLRLIYYSQIVNDFQKGDIAEGYSVSREKKESFPLTVTSAQKNPTAFYLCASDPSGTSTRNEQFFGPGTRLTVL.

This chain joins TRBV27 and TRBJ2-7, with 9 positions matching TRBD1. Germline loops: CDR1 MNHEY, CDR2 SMNVEV (reference sequence). V was pared by 0 bases and J by 4 bases, with 4 bases of the junction left unmatched. CDR3 size: 15 residues. The CDR3 loop is CASSLSTGGDYEQYF. For the CDR3, the DNA is TGTGCCAGCAGTTTATCGACAGGGGGGGATTACGAGCAGTACTTC.

Points on this clone: This specimen includes other DNA sequences encoding the same CDR3. The V call is TRBV6-5, the J call TRBJ2-1; D remains unclear. Germline V lookup: CDR1 MNHEY, CDR2 SVGAGI. V lost 4 bases and J 2 bases, leaving 3 bases between the germline ends. This CDR3 has 12 residues. This CDR3 reads CASSSTYNEQFF. The DNA of the CDR3 is TGTGCCAGCAGTTCGACCTACAATGAGCAGTTCTTC.

The genes are TRBV28 and TRBJ2-3; 7 bases match TRBD2. The CDR3 has 15 residues. Trimming removed 2 bases from V and 4 bases from J; junction bases left unmatched: 6. Germline CDR1 MDHEN, CDR2 SYDVKM. CDR3 in DNA: TGTGCCAGCAGTTTAACAGGCGGGAGCCCAGATACGCAGTATTTT. It yields the protein CASSLTGGSPDTQYF. Based on the CDR3 plus reference TRBV28 and TRBJ2-3, the full variable domain is DVKVTQSSRYLVKRTGEKVFLECVQDMDHENMFWYRQDPGLGLRLIYFSYDVKMKEKGDIPEGYSVSREKKERFSLILESASTNQTSMYLCASSLTGGSPDTQYFGPGTRLTVL.

Comment on this clone: The sample carries other DNA sequences with the same CDR3. V and J are TRBV15 and TRBJ2-2; no reliable D call. V was shortened by 1 base and J by 5 bases, with 2 bases between the two germline ends. The CDR3 extends over 12 amino acids. Germline CDR1 LNHNV, CDR2 YYDKDF (reference sequence). The CDR3 spells CATSRGTGELFF. In DNA, the CDR3 is TGTGCCACCAGCAGAGGAACCGGGGAGCTGTTTTTT.

V is TRBV28 and J is TRBJ2-5; 7 bases line up with TRBD1. V shed 3 bases and J 0 bases; nucleotides not matched to a gene: 19. The length of the CDR3 is 20 residues. Germline V gene data show CDR1 as MDHEN and CDR2 as SYDVKM. The CDR3 reads CASSLRDSPTWVKYQETQYF. For the CDR3, the DNA is TGTGCCAGCAGTTTGAGGGACAGTCCTACATGGGTTAAGTACCAAGAGACCCAGTACTTC.

This sequence joins TRBV28 and TRBJ2-7; TRBD1 matches at 10 bases. V was clipped by 6 bases and J by 6 bases; unmatched bases: 8. Germline V CDR1 and CDR2: MDHEN, SYDVKM. The CDR3 spans 14 residues. The CDR3 DNA is TGTGCCAGCAGGCCTGGGGGGGACAGGGGCGAGCAGTACTTC. Protein product: CASRPGGDRGEQYF.

The V call is TRBV5-1, the J call TRBJ2-5; perhaps D is TRBD1 or TRBD2 (5 bases each). The DNA end lines up better with TRBJ2-7; the J call may be wrong. The CDR3 has 14 amino acids. Germline loops: CDR1 SGHRS, CDR2 YFSETQ. In nucleotides, the CDR3 is TGCGCCAGCAGCTTGGGGCAGGGAGCCTACGAGCAGTACTTC. Translating gives CASSLGQGAYEQYF.

The CDR3 DNA sequence: TGTGCCAGCAGTCTCGCGGGACAGGGGAGCATTCAGTACTTC. Amino acids: CASSLAGQGSIQYF. The rearrangement uses TRBV27 and TRBJ2-4, with 10 bases identical to TRBD1. CDR1 and CDR2 (germline): MNHEY, SMNVEV (reference sequence). The V and J ends lost 5 bases and 9 bases, in that order; junction bases with no gene match: 7. The CDR3 is 14 amino acids.

J is TRBJ1-2 and V is TRBV2; no definite D call. Germline CDR1 and CDR2: SNHLY and FYNNEI. The CDR3 has 13 amino acids. Trimming stripped 3 bases from V and 2 bases from J, with 7 bases between. CDR3: CASSDVPNYGYTF. The CDR3 DNA reads TGTGCCAGCAGTGATGTGCCCAACTATGGCTACACCTTC. The full variable domain, in which reference TRBV2 and TRBJ1-2 provide the parts outside the CDR3, is EPEVTQTPSHQVTQMGQEVILRCVPISNHLYFYWYRQILGQKVEFLVSFYNNEISEKSEIFDDQFSVERPDGSNFTLKIRSTKLEDSAMYFCASSDVPNYGYTFGSGTRLTVV.

The chain is built from TRBV30 and TRBJ2-1; maybe TRBD2 (6 bases). CDR3 length: 14 amino acids. V was trimmed by 7 bases and J by 4 bases, leaving 17 bases between them. Germline values: CDR1 GTSNPN, CDR2 SVGIG (reference sequence). CDR3 region: CASDAAGRYNEQFF. The CDR3 DNA is TGTGCCTCAGACGCCGCGGGGAGGTACAATGAGCAGTTCTTC.

The gene calls are TRBV15 and TRBJ1-2, with 8 bases aligning to TRBD1. In germline, CDR1 is LNHNV, CDR2 YYDKDF (reference sequence). This CDR3 is 16 amino acids long. Trimming cost V 0 bases and J 3 bases; bases outside gene matches: 6. CDR3 nucleotides: TGTGCCACCAGCAGAGATAGTTCAGGGGGCGACTATGGCTACACCTTC. This gives the protein CATSRDSSGGDYGYTF. The whole variable domain, remainder taken from reference TRBV15 and TRBJ1-2, is DAMVIQNPRYQVTQFGKPVTLSCSQTLNHNVMYWYQQKSSQAPKLLFHYYDKDFNNEADTPDNFQSRRPNTSFCFLDIRSPGLGDTAMYLCATSRDSSGGDYGYTFGSGTRLTVV.

The chain joins TRBV11-2 to TRBJ2-7; D is possibly TRBD2 (7 bases). This CDR3 spans 16 amino acids. Germline CDR1 is SGHAT and CDR2 is FQNNGV. V was clipped by 5 bases and J by 5 bases, with 22 bases between them. In DNA, the CDR3 is TGTGCCAGCAGCAAGGGGGGAGCGGGATGGTTCAACGAGCAGTACTTC. The encoded protein is CASSKGGAGWFNEQYF.

This chain uses TRBV27 with TRBJ1-3; D is ambiguous. Germline V gene lookup returns CDR1 MNHEY and CDR2 SMNVEV (reference sequence). The CDR3 runs to 13 residues. Trimming left V 6 bases short and J 4 bases short, with 10 bases between. The CDR3 nucleotides read TGTGCCAGCAGCGCGGCCGGGGGAAACACCATATATTTT. This encodes CASSAAGGNTIYF.

The chain employs TRBV10-2 and TRBJ2-5, with 8 bases identical to TRBD2. CDR1 and CDR2 from the germline V gene are WSHSY and SAAADI. V was pared by 5 bases and J by 4 bases, with 3 bases of the junction left unmatched. There are 13 residues in the CDR3. The CDR3 spells CASSPTSAETQYF. For the CDR3, the DNA is TGCGCCAGCAGTCCGACTAGCGCAGAGACCCAGTACTTC.

The chain is built from TRBV4-1 and TRBJ2-7; no clear D gene. This CDR3 has 14 residues. The V gene's germline CDR1 is MGHRA and CDR2 YSYEKL. Deletions cut 2 bases from V and 2 bases from J, with 10 bases between. CDR3 coding DNA: TGCGCCAGCAGCCAACCCACAGTTCCCTACGAGCAGTACTTC. Amino acids: CASSQPTVPYEQYF.

This sequence joins TRBV27 and TRBJ2-5; possible D gene TRBD1, 6 bases. Trimming removed 5 bases at V and 2 bases at J, with 18 bases between. The V gene's germline CDR1 is MNHEY and CDR2 SMNVEV (reference sequence). The CDR3 sequence is 16 residues long. The CDR3 coding sequence is TGTGCCAGCAGTGCGCTCAGGGGCGAGCGTCAAGAGACCCAGTACTTC. As protein: CASSALRGERQETQYF.

The V call is TRBV5-6, the J call TRBJ1-2; D is possibly TRBD1 (5 bases). The V end was cut by 2 bases, the J end by 12 bases, with 11 bases between. The CDR3 spans 11 residues. Germline V gene data show CDR1 as SGHDT and CDR2 as YYEEEE. The CDR3, as DNA: TGTGCCAGCAGCTTTTCTATGGACAACACCTTC. Translated: CASSFSMDNTF.

The chain combines TRBV5-6 with TRBJ2-5; 9 bases are a match to TRBD2. The V gene end was trimmed by 2 bases and the J gene end by 5 bases; junction bases not matched to a gene: 10. Germline CDR1 and CDR2: SGHDT and YYEEEE. The CDR3 has 16 amino acids. CDR3 in DNA: TGTGCCAGCAGCTTCGTGTTGCGGGAGGGCCATGAGACCCAGTACTTC. It is translated as CASSFVLREGHETQYF.

The chain employs TRBV6-6 and TRBJ2-7, with 9 bases matching TRBD1. Trimming cost V 1 base and J 6 bases; bases outside gene matches: 4. This CDR3 has 14 residues. The V gene's germline CDR1 is MNHNY and CDR2 SVGAGI (reference sequence). In DNA, the CDR3 is TGTGCCAGCAGTTACTGGGACAGGGTACCCGAGCAGTACTTC. Translated, it gives CASSYWDRVPEQYF.

The J gene is TRBJ2-2, the V gene TRBV13, with 11 positions matching TRBD2. Germline CDR1 and CDR2: PRHDT and FYEKMQ (reference sequence). There are 17 residues in the CDR3. The trim removed 5 bases at V and 1 base at J, leaving 6 bases unmatched. The CDR3 loop is CASSPTGTSGNTGELFF. CDR3 nucleotides: TGTGCCAGCAGCCCTACTGGGACTAGCGGGAACACCGGGGAGCTGTTTTTT.

The chain carries TRBV7-9 and TRBJ2-1, with TRBD2 matching over 11 bases. CDR3 size: 17 residues. Germline lookup yields CDR1 SEHNR and CDR2 FQNEAQ (reference sequence). The junction had 9 bases not matched to a gene; V was cut back by 5 bases and J by 3 bases. The CDR3 sequence is CASSHALAGGLYNEQFF. For the CDR3, the DNA is TGTGCCAGCAGCCACGCGCTAGCGGGAGGTCTCTACAATGAGCAGTTCTTC.

The CDR3 region has the DNA TGTGCCAGCAGCCCGACAGGTTGGAACAATGAGCAGTTCTTC. It specifies CASSPTGWNNEQFF. The chain uses TRBV7-3 and TRBJ2-1; tentatively, D is TRBD1 (6 bases). V was shortened by 5 bases and J by 5 bases, with 13 bases between the two germline ends. Germline CDR1 and CDR2: SGHTA and FQGTGA. This CDR3 spans 14 amino acids.

CDR3 amino acids: CASSQDLAYNEQFF. DNA for the CDR3: TGCGCCAGCAGCCAAGATCTGGCTTACAATGAGCAGTTCTTC. The chain uses TRBV4-1 and TRBJ2-1; unclear D gene. V lost 0 bases and J lost 4, with 7 bases in between. From germline, CDR1 is MGHRA and CDR2 YSYEKL. CDR3 length: 14 residues.